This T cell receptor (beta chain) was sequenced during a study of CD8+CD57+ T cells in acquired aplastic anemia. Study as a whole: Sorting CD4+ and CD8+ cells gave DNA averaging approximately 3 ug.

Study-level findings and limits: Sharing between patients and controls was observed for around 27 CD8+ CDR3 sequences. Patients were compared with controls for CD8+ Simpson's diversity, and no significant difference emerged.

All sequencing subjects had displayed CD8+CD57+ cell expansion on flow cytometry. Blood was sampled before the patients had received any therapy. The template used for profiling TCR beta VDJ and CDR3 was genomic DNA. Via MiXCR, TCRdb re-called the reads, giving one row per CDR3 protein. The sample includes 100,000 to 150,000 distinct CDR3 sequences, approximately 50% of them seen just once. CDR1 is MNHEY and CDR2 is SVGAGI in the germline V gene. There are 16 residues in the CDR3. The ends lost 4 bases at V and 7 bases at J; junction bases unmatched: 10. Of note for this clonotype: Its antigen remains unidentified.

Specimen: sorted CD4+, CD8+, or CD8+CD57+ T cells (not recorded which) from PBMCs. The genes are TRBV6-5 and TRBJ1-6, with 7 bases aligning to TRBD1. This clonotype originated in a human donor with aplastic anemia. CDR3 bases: TGTGCCAGCAGTTCTGCCGAGGGGGCAAGGAATTCACCCCTCCACTTT. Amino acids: CASSSAEGARNSPLHF.